Given below is one T cell receptor beta chain in context. Different DNA sequences within this sample yield the same CDR3. This entry is derived from a study of blood T cell repertoires in COVID-19. At the level of the study: Samples of COVID-19 (acute and convalescent) were obtained from the United States, Italy and Spain. From T cells, B-cell-depleted T cells, or PBMCs came the material, which was cDNA or gDNA.

TCRdb keeps only in-frame clones here, not all; method: immunoSEQ multiplex PCR. Altogether 300,000 to 350,000 clones are present, 90% being singletons, with the ten largest covering 0.8% to 1.3%. Seattle patients were enrolled during active infection and followed longitudinally. Trimming removed 2 bases at V and 1 base at J, with 17 bases between. Germline CDR1 SGHTA, CDR2 FQGTGA. The CDR3 loop spans 17 amino acids. The chain is built from TRBV7-3 and TRBJ1-1, with D possibly TRBD1 on 5 matching bases. This sequence was found in a woman in her 40s with COVID-19, enrolled during active disease. Sequencing was carried out using peripheral blood. CDR3 amino acids: CASSLGRGGGANTEAFF. As DNA, the CDR3 is TGTGCCAGCAGCTTAGGACGCGGGGGAGGGGCGAACACTGAAGCTTTCTTT.